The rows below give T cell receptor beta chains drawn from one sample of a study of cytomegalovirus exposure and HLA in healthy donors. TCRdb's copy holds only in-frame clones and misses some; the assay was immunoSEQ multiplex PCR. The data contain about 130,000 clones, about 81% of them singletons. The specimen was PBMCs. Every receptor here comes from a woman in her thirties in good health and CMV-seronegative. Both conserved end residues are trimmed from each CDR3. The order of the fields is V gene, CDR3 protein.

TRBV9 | ASSEGDGGGGYNEQF
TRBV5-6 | ASSLVGRGYNEQF
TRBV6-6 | ASSYSRYDTQY
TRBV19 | ATRQVPSYEQY
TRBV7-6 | ASSPTSGNYEQY
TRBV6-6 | ASSYPHRERTEAF
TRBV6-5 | ATRPGVIGQPQH
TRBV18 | ASSDRGGYT
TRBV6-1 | ASNLNTEAF
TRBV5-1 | ASNLGGEETQY
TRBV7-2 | ASSPQGGGLGRQTQY
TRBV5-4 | ASSFRGNTEAF
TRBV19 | ASSIWRSSNTGELF
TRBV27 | ASSLSLGDRVEEQY
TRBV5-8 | ASSPGTGRRDEQF
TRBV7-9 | ASIGTGGNYGYT
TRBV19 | ASTFSGSLSHEQF
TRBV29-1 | SVGQGRQETQY
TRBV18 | ASSPLEGSQPQH
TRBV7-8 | ASSLPRTSGGAGTQY
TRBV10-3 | AISESSGGQAGNTIY
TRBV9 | ASSALDSFSGNTIY
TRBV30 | AWSVGTSGNTIY
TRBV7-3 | ASSDGTGGEQF
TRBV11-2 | ASSYLAGRETQY
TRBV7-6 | ASSLRINQPQH
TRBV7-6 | ASSLQSGSNQPQH
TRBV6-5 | ASSRLYSPLH
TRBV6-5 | ASKPTGYGYT
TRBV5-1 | ASSQGGPNEQF
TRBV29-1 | SVTIADRGSSYEQY
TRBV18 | ASSPGDSTGAQY
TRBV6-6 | ASSYRPAGATDTQY
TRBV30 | AWGGGETQY
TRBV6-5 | ASSYSGGDEKLF
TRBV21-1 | ASSKVPPTSGGAYEQY
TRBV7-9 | ASGLNEQY
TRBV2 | ASSLTGSPQH
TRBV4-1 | ASSQEGEAYNEQF
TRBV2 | ASRSTGALSTEAF
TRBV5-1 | ASSLGQFYEQY
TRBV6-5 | ASSYSKASGNDEQY
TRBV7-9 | ASSSVPGNQETQY
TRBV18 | ASSMGQAYEQY
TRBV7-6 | AVRGVGTSDYNEQF
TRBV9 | ASSAEGRNNTEAF
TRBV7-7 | ASSSGLAGGETQY
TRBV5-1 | ASSPQGTATGSNEKLF
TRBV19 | ASSTAGHLNQPQH
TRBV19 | ASSGPGTANYGYT
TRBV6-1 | ASSETRGGTDTQY
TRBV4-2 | ASSQSADGYT